This entry features one T cell receptor beta chain sequence. In this sample, this clonotype turned up many times. Which antigen it targets is not known. The input lacks base qualities; no much larger clone sits a single base away. This record belongs to a study of T cells in Graves' hyperthyroidism and ophthalmopathy (dated by TCRdb to the late 2010s). Describing the broader study: Peripheral blood samples were taken at initial diagnosis, before any treatment was given. TCR V-J signatures able to tell the groups apart were searched for in a discovery cohort of 100 patients, of whom 43 had Graves' ophthalmopathy and around 56 had stable Graves' hyperthyroidism. The roughly 91 discovery patients were randomly divided into training and test sets at a 7:3 ratio. TCR Vbeta CDR3 sequencing of 135 peripheral blood samples (around 45 ophthalmopathy, under 80 hyperthyroidism and about 17 progressor patients) is reported in the paper. An independent validation cohort of under 20 hyperthyroidism patients and about 15 patients who later progressed to ophthalmopathy tested prospective prediction of ophthalmopathy. After sampling, hyperthyroidism patients received methimazole starting at 30 mg daily, and ophthalmopathy patients received high-dose intravenous methylprednisolone. Thyroid tissue and blood T-cell repertoires from six Graves' hyperthyroidism patients were also compared in the study.

Its CDR3 holds 15 amino acids, cysteine through phenylalanine. Here the CDR3 DNA is all that survives: 45 bases in frame from base 1. The germline V gene provides CDR1 SGHTA and CDR2 FQGNSA. V is clipped by 6 bases and J by 3 bases, and the sequence between their germline boundaries is 18 bases long. The full study reports these points: Most expanded thyroid clonotypes (frequency above 0.001) were also detected in blood, suggesting blood repertoires may reflect thyroid immune responses. Sample size was not statistically predetermined, and investigators were not blinded to group allocation. Ophthalmopathy was separated from stable hyperthyroidism by a 13 V-J signature model, with approximately 86% sensitivity and roughly 81% specificity obtained in cross-validation and 80%/75% obtained in testing. During validation, the model predicted progression to ophthalmopathy a median of about 5.9 months ahead of onset, with roughly 65% sensitivity and about 72% specificity.

TCR beta CDR3 regions were amplified from RNA transcripts. The first round of RT-PCR for the TCR CDR3 was performed with the HTBI primer set and the Qiagen OneStep RT-PCR kit. Libraries were constructed in a second round of multiplex PCR, after which size selection and purification were carried out. Libraries were sequenced paired-end with 100 bp reads on an Illumina HiSeq2000. The authors' analysis ran thus. SOAPnuke was used to process the raw data, removing reads that contained adapters or uncalled bases, had a mean Phred below 15, or lacked an exact match to the constant primer or identifier. High-quality paired reads were merged with COPE v1.2.5, and unique nucleotide sequences were defined as clonotypes. MiTCR v1.1 was used to align clonotypes to the IMGT TRBV, TRBD and TRBJ reference segments. Only V-J combinations with frequency above 0.0001, covering 98% to 99.2% of repertoires, were analysed. The TCS score was defined as the ratio of F50 (clonal expansion) to E x V (chaos), calculated using BLOSUM62-based TCRdist between CDR3 peptides within each V-J. Welch's t-statistics and random forest reduced 500 to 550 V-J features to 10 to 15, which were used in a naive Bayes classifier (R e1071). The public sequencing data were trimmed at Q25 with fastp and processed into clonotypes with MiXCR by TCRdb, which kept only in-frame beta chains. Here each entry gathers all rows of one CDR3 protein and keeps the most common genes and DNA. In this record, the V and J calls reflect TCRdb's handling and not the investigators' own analysis. This sample gives around 400,000 distinct CDR3 sequences in total; 13% of them show up just once. The ten largest make up about 9.1% of the sample.

A patient counted as having stable Graves' hyperthyroidism if no progression to ophthalmopathy occurred over 18 months of follow-up. Hyperthyroidism patients were aged 18 to 65 years and newly diagnosed, with disease duration of less than 2 months. The study excluded patients with uncontrolled infections, other autoimmune diseases, pregnancy or lactation. Clinical symptoms, serum thyroxine and TRAb, thyroid ultrasound, and orbital computed tomography formed the basis for the diagnoses. PBMCs were separated from roughly 10 ml of fresh peripheral blood using Ficoll-Paque density gradient centrifugation. Total RNA was extracted with Trizol reagent, and quality was checked on an Agilent 2100 Bioanalyzer.

The clonotype originates from a woman aged 18-35 years with Graves' hyperthyroidism. The chain couples TRBV7-2 to TRBJ2-7, with the D gene tentatively TRBD1 or TRBD2, based on 5 matching bases in each. Sample: blood. The CDR3 reads as follows: CASSRGTALRYEQYF. DNA sequence: TGTGCCAGCAGTCGAGGGACGGCTCTGCGCTACGAGCAGTACTTC.